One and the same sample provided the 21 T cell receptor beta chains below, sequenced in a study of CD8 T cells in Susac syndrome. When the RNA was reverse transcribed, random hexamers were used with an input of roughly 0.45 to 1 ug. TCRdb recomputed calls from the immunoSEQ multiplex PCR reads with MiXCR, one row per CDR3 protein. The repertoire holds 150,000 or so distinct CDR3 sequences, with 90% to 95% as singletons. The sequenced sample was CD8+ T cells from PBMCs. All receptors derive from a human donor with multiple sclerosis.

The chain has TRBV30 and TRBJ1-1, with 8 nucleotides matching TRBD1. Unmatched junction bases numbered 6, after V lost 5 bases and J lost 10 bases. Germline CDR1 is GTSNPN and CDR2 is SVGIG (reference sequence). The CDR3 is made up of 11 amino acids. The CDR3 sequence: CAWEDREGAFF. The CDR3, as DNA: TGTGCCTGGGAGGACAGGGAGGGAGCTTTCTTT. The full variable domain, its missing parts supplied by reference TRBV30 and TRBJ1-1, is SQTIHQWPATLVQPVGSPLSLECTVEGTSNPNLYWYRQAAGRGLQLLFYSVGIGQISSEVPQNLSASRPQDRQFILSSKKLLLSDSGFYLCAWEDREGAFFGQGTRLTVV.

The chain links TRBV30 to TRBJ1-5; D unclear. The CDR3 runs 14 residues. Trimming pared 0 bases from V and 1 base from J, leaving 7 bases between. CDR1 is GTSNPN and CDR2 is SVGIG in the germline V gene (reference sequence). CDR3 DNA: TGTGCCTGGAGTGTGGGAGGGAGCAATCAGCCCCAGCATTTT. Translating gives CAWSVGGSNQPQHF.

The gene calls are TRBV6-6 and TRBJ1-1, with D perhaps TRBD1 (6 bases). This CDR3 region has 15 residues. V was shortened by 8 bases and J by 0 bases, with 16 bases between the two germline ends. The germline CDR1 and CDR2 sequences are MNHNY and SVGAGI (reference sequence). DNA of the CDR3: TGTGCCAGCTGCCGTGGGGGCGGACTGAACACTGAAGCTTTCTTT. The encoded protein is CASCRGGGLNTEAFF.

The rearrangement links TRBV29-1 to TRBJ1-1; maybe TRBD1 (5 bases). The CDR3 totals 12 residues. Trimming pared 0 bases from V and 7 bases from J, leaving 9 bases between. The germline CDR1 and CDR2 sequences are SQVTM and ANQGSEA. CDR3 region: CSVEDRGIEAFF. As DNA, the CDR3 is TGCAGCGTTGAAGATCGGGGGATTGAAGCTTTCTTT.

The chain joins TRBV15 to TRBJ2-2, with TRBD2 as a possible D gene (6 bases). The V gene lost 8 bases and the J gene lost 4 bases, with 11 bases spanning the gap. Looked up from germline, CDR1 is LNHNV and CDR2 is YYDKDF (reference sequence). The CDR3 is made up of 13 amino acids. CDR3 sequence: CATGGVATGELFF. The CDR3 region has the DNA TGTGCCACCGGAGGGGTTGCCACCGGGGAGCTGTTTTTT.

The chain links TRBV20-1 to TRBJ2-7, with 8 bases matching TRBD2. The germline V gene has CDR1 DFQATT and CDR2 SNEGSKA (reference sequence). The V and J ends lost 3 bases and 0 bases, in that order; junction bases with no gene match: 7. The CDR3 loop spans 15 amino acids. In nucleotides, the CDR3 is TGCAGTGCTAGTGAGGTAGCGGGGCCCTCCTACGAGCAGTACTTC. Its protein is CSASEVAGPSYEQYF.

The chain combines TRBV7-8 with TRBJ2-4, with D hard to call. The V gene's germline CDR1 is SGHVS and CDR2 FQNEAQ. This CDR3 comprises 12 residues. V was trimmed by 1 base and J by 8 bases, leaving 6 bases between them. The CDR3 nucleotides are TGTGCCAGCAGCTTAGGTGTGGACATTCAGTACTTC. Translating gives CASSLGVDIQYF.

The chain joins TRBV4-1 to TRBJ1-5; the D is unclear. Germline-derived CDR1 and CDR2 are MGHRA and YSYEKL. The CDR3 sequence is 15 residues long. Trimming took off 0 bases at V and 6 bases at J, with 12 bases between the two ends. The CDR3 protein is CASSQERGGSQPQHF. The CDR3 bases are TGCGCCAGCAGCCAAGAAAGAGGAGGGAGTCAGCCCCAGCATTTT.

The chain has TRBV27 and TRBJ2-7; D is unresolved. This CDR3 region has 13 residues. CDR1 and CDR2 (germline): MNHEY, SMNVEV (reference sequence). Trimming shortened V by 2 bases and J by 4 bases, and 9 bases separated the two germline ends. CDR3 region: CASSLRPRYEQYF. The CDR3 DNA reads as TGTGCCAGCAGTTTAAGGCCGAGGTACGAGCAGTACTTC.

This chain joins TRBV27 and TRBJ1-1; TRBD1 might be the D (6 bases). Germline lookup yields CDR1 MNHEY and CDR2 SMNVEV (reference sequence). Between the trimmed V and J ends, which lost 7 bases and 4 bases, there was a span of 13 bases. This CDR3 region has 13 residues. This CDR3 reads CASMGGGGTEAFF. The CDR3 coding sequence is TGTGCCAGCATGGGGGGCGGGGGCACTGAAGCTTTCTTT.

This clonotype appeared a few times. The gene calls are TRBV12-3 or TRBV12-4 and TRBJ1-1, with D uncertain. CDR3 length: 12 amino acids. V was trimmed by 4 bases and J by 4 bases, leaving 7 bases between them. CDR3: CASSYSSTEAFF. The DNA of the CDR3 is TGTGCCAGCAGTTACTCCAGCACTGAAGCTTTCTTT.

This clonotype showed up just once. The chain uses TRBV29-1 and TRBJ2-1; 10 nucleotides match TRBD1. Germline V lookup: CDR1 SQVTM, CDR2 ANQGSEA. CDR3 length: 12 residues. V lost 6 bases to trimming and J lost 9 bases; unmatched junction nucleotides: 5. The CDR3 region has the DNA TGCAGCGTCGGGACAGGGGTGAGTGAGCAGTTCTTC. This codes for CSVGTGVSEQFF.

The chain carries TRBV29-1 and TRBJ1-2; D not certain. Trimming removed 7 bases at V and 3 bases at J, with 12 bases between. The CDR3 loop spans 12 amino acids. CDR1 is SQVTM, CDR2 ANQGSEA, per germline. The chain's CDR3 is CSAIFLDYGYTF. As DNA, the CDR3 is TGCAGCGCAATATTCTTAGACTATGGCTACACCTTC.

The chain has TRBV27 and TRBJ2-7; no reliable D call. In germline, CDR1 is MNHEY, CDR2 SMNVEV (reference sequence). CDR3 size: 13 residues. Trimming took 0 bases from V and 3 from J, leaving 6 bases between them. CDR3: CASSLSRFYEQYF. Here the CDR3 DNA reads TGTGCCAGCAGTTTATCCCGGTTCTACGAGCAGTACTTC.

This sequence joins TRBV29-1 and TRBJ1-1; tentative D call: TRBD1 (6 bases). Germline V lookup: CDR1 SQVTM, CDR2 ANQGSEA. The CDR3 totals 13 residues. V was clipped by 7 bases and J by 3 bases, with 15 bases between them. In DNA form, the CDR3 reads TGCAGCGGGCGGGGGGGCCTGGACACTGAAGCTTTCTTT. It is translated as CSGRGGLDTEAFF.

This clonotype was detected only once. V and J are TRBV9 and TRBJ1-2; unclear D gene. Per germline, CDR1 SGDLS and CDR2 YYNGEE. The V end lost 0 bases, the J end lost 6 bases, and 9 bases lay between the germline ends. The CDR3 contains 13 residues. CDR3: CASSVGGNDGYTF. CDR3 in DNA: TGTGCCAGCAGCGTAGGAGGGAATGATGGCTACACCTTC.

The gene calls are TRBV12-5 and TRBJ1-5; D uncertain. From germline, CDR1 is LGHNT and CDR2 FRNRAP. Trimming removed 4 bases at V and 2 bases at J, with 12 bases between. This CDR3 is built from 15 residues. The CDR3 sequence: CASGSIGLGNQPQHF. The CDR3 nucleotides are TGTGCTAGTGGTTCCATAGGGTTAGGCAATCAGCCCCAGCATTTT.

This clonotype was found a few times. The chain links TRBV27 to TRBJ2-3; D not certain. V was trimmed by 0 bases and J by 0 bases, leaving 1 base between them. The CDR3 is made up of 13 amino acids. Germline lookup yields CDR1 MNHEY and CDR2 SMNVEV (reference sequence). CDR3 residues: CASSLSSTDTQYF. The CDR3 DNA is TGTGCCAGCAGTTTATCTAGCACAGATACGCAGTATTTT.

The CDR3: CASSSGSNSPQETQYF. The CDR3 DNA reads TGTGCCAGCAGCTCAGGGAGTAACAGCCCACAAGAGACCCAGTACTTC. The V call is TRBV5-4, the J call TRBJ2-5; perhaps D is TRBD1 or TRBD2 (5 bases each). Deletions cut 3 bases from V and 2 bases from J, with 17 bases between. Germline assignment: CDR1 SGHNT and CDR2 YYREEE (reference sequence). The CDR3 contains 16 residues.

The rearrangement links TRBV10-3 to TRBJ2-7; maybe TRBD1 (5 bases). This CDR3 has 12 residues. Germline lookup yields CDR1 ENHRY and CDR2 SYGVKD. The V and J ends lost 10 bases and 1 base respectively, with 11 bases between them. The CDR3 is CATQDVSYEQYF. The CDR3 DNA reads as TGTGCCACACAGGACGTTTCCTACGAGCAGTACTTC.

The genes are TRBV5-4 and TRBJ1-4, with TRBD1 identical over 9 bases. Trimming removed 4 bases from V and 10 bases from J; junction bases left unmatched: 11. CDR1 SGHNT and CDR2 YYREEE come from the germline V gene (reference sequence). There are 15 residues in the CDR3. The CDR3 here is CASSGTQGAGGKLFF. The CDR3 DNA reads TGTGCCAGCAGCGGAACACAGGGGGCCGGGGGAAAACTGTTTTTT.